Shown below are 10 T cell receptor beta chains from a single sample sequenced in a study of T cells in Graves' hyperthyroidism and ophthalmopathy. The investigators amplified TCR beta CDR3 regions from RNA transcripts. Primed by the HTBI set, a first-round RT-PCR was run on the TCR CDR3. TCRdb itself ran the multiplex PCR reads through MiXCR, one entry per CDR3 protein. The sample lists 410,000 or so distinct CDR3 sequences; roughly 14% were seen once. The sample was blood. The source of these receptors is a man younger than 35 with Graves' ophthalmopathy.

Only a few counts were recorded for this clonotype. J is TRBJ2-2 and V is TRBV3-1; D may correspond to TRBD1 or TRBD2 (5 bases each). Germline V gene data show CDR1 as LGHDT and CDR2 as YNNKEL (reference sequence). V was clipped by 9 bases and J by 4 bases, with 27 bases between them. The CDR3 is made up of 18 amino acids. CDR3 loop: CASTTGPITSWITGELFF. CDR3 sequence (DNA): TGTGCCAGTACAACGGGACCCATCACCTCCTGGATCACCGGGGAGCTGTTTTTT.

A single count supports this clonotype. With a much larger clone just one base away, this may be a read error. The rearrangement links TRBV4-1 to TRBJ1-1; D is uncertain. CDR3 length equals 15 residues. Germline CDR1 MGHRA, CDR2 YSYEKL. Written as DNA, the CDR3 is TGCGCCGGCAGCCAAGTTTTCCGGCAAAACACTGAAGCTTTCTTT. Its protein product is CAGSQVFRQNTEAFF.

In the case of this clonotype: A much more abundant neighbour one base away suggests this may be a read error. The V gene is TRBV11-3, the J gene TRBJ2-7; perhaps TRBD1 as D (6 bases). V gave up 6 bases and J gave up 6 bases, with 15 bases separating them. Germline CDR1 SGHNT, CDR2 YENEEA. The CDR3 sequence is 13 residues long. DNA of the CDR3: TGTGCCAGCAGTGAAGGGGGTCCCTGCGAGCAGTACTTC. The encoded protein is CASSEGGPCEQYF.

This clonotype has at least ten counts. CDR3 amino acids: CASQQGQGREQYF. The DNA of the CDR3 is TGTGCCAGCCAACAAGGACAGGGGCGGGAGCAGTACTTC. The gene calls are TRBV18 and TRBJ2-7; TRBD1 matches 9 bases. CDR3 length equals 13 residues. V shed 8 bases, J shed 7 bases, and the junction held 9 bases outside the gene matches. The germline CDR1 and CDR2 sequences are KGHSH and LQKENI.

This clonotype came up many times. The chain recombines TRBV27 with TRBJ1-5; 8 bases agree with TRBD1. This CDR3 is built from 16 residues. Germline V gives CDR1 MNHEY, CDR2 SMNVEV (reference sequence). After removal of 6 bases from V and 9 bases from J, the junction contained 16 bases not matched to a gene. The CDR3, as DNA: TGTGCCAGCAGGATACAGACAGGGGCGATAGGGACGCCCCAGCATTTT. Amino acids: CASRIQTGAIGTPQHF.

This clonotype has ten or more counts. V and J are TRBV20-1 and TRBJ1-2, with 10 bases aligning to TRBD1. V shed 0 bases and J 7 bases; nucleotides not matched to a gene: 2. The CDR3 covers 13 residues. Germline V gene sequence: CDR1 DFQATT, CDR2 SNEGSKA (reference sequence). CDR3 coding DNA: TGCAGTGCTAGAGATGGGACAGGGGTTGGCTACACCTTC. This codes for CSARDGTGVGYTF.

This clonotype was seen ten or more times. The genes are TRBV3-1 and TRBJ1-2; 9 bases are shared with TRBD1. Germline CDR1 reads LGHDT; CDR2 reads YNNKEL (reference sequence). With V trimmed by 3 bases and J by 3 bases, 14 bases remained unmatched. CDR3 length equals 18 residues. In DNA form, the CDR3 reads TGTGCCAGCAGCCAGTTCTACCCCGTAACAGGGGGCGACTATGGCTACACCTTC. Translating it yields CASSQFYPVTGGDYGYTF. Together with reference TRBV3-1 and TRBJ1-2, the CDR3 gives the full variable domain: DTAVSQTPKYLVTQMGNDKSIKCEQNLGHDTMYWYKQDSKKFLKIMFSYNNKELIINETVPNRFSPKSPDKAHLNLHINSLELGDSAVYFCASSQFYPVTGGDYGYTFGSGTRLTVV.

This clonotype was detected ten times or more. The V and J genes are TRBV12-3 or TRBV12-4 and TRBJ2-1; no clear D gene. Trimming removed 8 bases at V and 0 bases at J, with 14 bases between. There are 15 residues in the CDR3. CDR3 sequence reads: CASGSRRSSYNEQFF. The CDR3 DNA reads TGTGCCAGCGGCTCGCGGAGAAGCTCCTACAATGAGCAGTTCTTC.

This clonotype was found a few times. J is TRBJ1-2 and V is TRBV7-9; maybe TRBD1 (6 bases). Germline CDR1 SEHNR, CDR2 FQNEAQ (reference sequence). The ends were cut back, 2 bases at V and 5 bases at J, with 15 bases in the middle. This CDR3 region has 15 residues. The CDR3 DNA reads TGTGCCAGCAGCTTATTAATCCGGGGGCTTTATGGCTACACCTTC. Residues: CASSLLIRGLYGYTF.

This clonotype was recorded many times. This chain joins TRBV5-1 and TRBJ1-1; D might be TRBD1 (5 bases). V lost 4 bases to trimming and J lost 4 bases, with 8 bases between them. This CDR3 has 12 amino acids. Per germline, CDR1 SGHRS and CDR2 YFSETQ. As DNA, the CDR3 is TGCGCCAGCAGCACAGGATTCACTGAAGCTTTCTTT. Amino acid sequence: CASSTGFTEAFF.